In this sample, the clone carrying this T cell receptor (beta chain) turned up a few times. The data stem from a study of blood T cell repertoires in COVID-19. In the study overall: Italy, Spain and the United States were the sources of the convalescent and acute COVID-19 samples.

The CDR3 has 13 amino acids. Germline CDR1 reads KGHSH; CDR2 reads LQKENI. Trimming cost V 3 bases and J 7 bases, with 10 bases left between them. Per the authors' pipeline: How many nucleated cells were present was estimated from reference gene primer amplification. Assay used: immunoSEQ multiplex PCR; TCRdb lists only in-frame clones, some missing. V, J and clone size are taken as reported in that table, and D and trimming were inferred from the DNA itself. The sample includes fewer than 150,000 clones, more than 70% of them seen just once. This TCR derives from a woman between 70 and 85 years old who had recovered from COVID-19. Sequenced sample: peripheral blood. The gene calls are TRBV18 and TRBJ2-1; tentative D call: TRBD1 (6 bases). The CDR3 bases are TGTGCCAGCTCACCGTCTCAGGGGAATGAGCAGTTCTTC. It codes for CASSPSQGNEQFF.